This T cell receptor beta chain was obtained from a study of blood T cell repertoires in COVID-19. The overall study: Acute and convalescent COVID-19 samples came from the United States, Italy and Spain. In each case, the material was cDNA or gDNA derived from T cells, B-cell-depleted T cells, or PBMCs.

Trimming took 6 bases from V and 5 from J, leaving 18 bases between them. The CDR3 is made up of 15 amino acids. Germline lookup yields CDR1 MNHEY and CDR2 SVGAGI. Per the authors' pipeline: Reference gene primer amplification in the assay estimated nucleated cell counts. This table comes from immunoSEQ multiplex PCR, and its TCRdb copy is limited to in-frame clones, with some not included. V, J and clone size derive from that table, while D and trimming were established from the DNA sequence. The repertoire holds some 130,000 clones, with 70% to 80% as singletons. Sequencing was carried out using peripheral blood. V gene TRBV6-5 combines with J gene TRBJ2-3, with D possibly TRBD2 on 6 matching bases. The TCR originated in a woman aged 80 or older with acute or convalescent COVID-19. CDR3 sequence (DNA): TGTGCCAGCAGCGACACCGGGAGAATCGGAGATACGCAGTATTTT. Translated: CASSDTGRIGDTQYF.